The 17 T cell receptor beta chains presented below share a single source sample, sequenced in a study of cytotoxic CD8 clonotypes in ibrutinib-treated CLL. Sequencing was performed with immunoSEQ multiplex PCR; in TCRdb, only in-frame clones are kept and a portion is missing. The profile shows about 85,000 clones, around 79% of them singletons. Sequenced here: PBMCs, sampled after 12 months of ibrutinib treatment. The receptor source for this set is a human donor with chronic lymphocytic leukemia.

The chain joins TRBV28 to TRBJ2-1, with TRBD2 identical over 10 bases. This CDR3 is 16 amino acids long. Germline V lookup: CDR1 MDHEN, CDR2 SYDVKM. With 2 bases clipped from V and 10 bases from J, the junction kept 11 bases outside the gene matches. CDR3 in DNA: TGTGCCAGCAGTTTACAGAGCGGGAGGGCCCCAGGGGAGCAGTTCTTC. Its translation: CASSLQSGRAPGEQFF.

The V gene is TRBV6-5, the J gene TRBJ2-1; maybe TRBD2 (6 bases). The germline V and J ends were trimmed by 5 bases and 3 bases, with 11 bases remaining between them. Germline V CDR1 and CDR2: MNHEY, SVGAGI. The CDR3 is made up of 14 amino acids. The DNA for the CDR3 is TGTGCCAGCAGTCCCCGACTAGACTACAATGAGCAGTTCTTC. Residues: CASSPRLDYNEQFF.

The chain joins TRBV6-5 to TRBJ2-7, with 10 bases that match TRBD1. Germline V CDR1 and CDR2: MNHEY, SVGAGI. This CDR3 region has 15 residues. With 5 bases clipped from V and 3 bases from J, the junction kept 7 bases outside the gene matches. CDR3 sequence (DNA): TGTGCCAGCAGTCAGAACCGGGACAGGGGCTACGAGCAGTACTTC. It translates to CASSQNRDRGYEQYF.

About this clone: Other DNA sequences of this sample code for an identical CDR3. V usage is TRBV5-6 and J usage is TRBJ2-5; 12 bases match TRBD2. Germline lookup yields CDR1 SGHDT and CDR2 YYEEEE. The J segment lost 5 bases and the V segment lost 1 base, leaving 3 bases of the junction unmatched. The CDR3 contains 15 residues. The CDR3 DNA reads as TGTGCCAGCAGCTTGTTCCTAGCGGGAGGGGAGACCCAGTACTTC. Protein product: CASSLFLAGGETQYF.

The genes are TRBV28 and TRBJ2-7; D gene unclear. Germline-derived CDR1 and CDR2 are MDHEN and SYDVKM. This CDR3 has 12 amino acids. V was trimmed by 6 bases and J by 6 bases, leaving 12 bases between them. CDR3 protein: CASSPQGFEQYF. The CDR3 DNA sequence: TGTGCCAGCAGCCCCCAAGGCTTCGAGCAGTACTTC.

This clone turned up a few times. The chain couples TRBV21-1 to TRBJ2-1; TRBD2 was called by the table and not checked on the DNA. TRBV21-1 is classified as a pseudogene. The CDR3 covers 14 residues. In DNA, the CDR3 is TGTGCCAGCAGCCCCCGACTAGCGGGGGGCCCGTGGTTCTTC. This gives the protein CASSPRLAGGPWFF.

The gene calls are TRBV18 and TRBJ1-6; 11 nucleotides line up with TRBD1. This CDR3 region has 16 residues. Per germline, CDR1 KGHSH and CDR2 LQKENI. J lost 7 bases, V lost 3 bases, and 5 bases had no gene match. The CDR3 sequence is CASSPDRGPPNSPLHF. The CDR3 DNA is TGTGCCAGCTCACCGGACAGGGGGCCCCCGAATTCACCCCTCCACTTT.

This chain joins TRBV7-6 and TRBJ2-1; weak D call: TRBD2 (6 bases). CDR3 length equals 14 residues. Between the trimmed V and J ends, which lost 1 base and 8 bases, there was a span of 12 bases. Germline V gene sequence: CDR1 SGHVS, CDR2 FNYEAQ. CDR3: CASSLVPREDEQFF. The CDR3 nucleotides read TGTGCCAGCAGCTTAGTCCCCAGGGAGGATGAGCAGTTCTTC.

This chain links TRBV4-3 with TRBJ2-1; the D is unclear. V was clipped by 3 bases and J by 6 bases, with 12 bases between them. The CDR3 spans 14 residues. Germline V gene sequence: CDR1 LGHNA, CDR2 YSLEER. CDR3 loop: CASSHATDINEQFF. The CDR3 region has the DNA TGCGCCAGCAGCCATGCCACCGACATCAATGAGCAGTTCTTC.

The genes are TRBV19 and TRBJ2-2; 8 bases line up with TRBD1. The CDR3 runs to 15 residues. V was pared by 7 bases and J by 6 bases, with 10 bases of the junction left unmatched. In germline, CDR1 is LNHDA, CDR2 SQIVND (reference sequence). The CDR3 spells CASTGQVRGAGELFF. The CDR3, as DNA: TGTGCCAGTACGGGACAGGTTAGGGGGGCCGGGGAGCTGTTTTTT. Full variable domain (missing parts from reference TRBV19 and TRBJ2-2): DGGITQSPKYLFRKEGQNVTLSCEQNLNHDAMYWYRQDPGQGLRLIYYSQIVNDFQKGDIAEGYSVSREKKESFPLTVTSAQKNPTAFYLCASTGQVRGAGELFFGEGSRLTVL.

This clone was recorded a few times. The chain couples TRBV6-6 to TRBJ1-2; tentative D call: TRBD1 (5 bases). Germline CDR1 and CDR2: MNHNY and SVGAGI (reference sequence). The CDR3 has 13 amino acids. Trimming cost V 2 bases and J 3 bases, with 7 bases left between them. The CDR3 DNA follows: TGTGCCAGCAGTTACGGGGCAGACTATGGCTACACCTTC. Protein sequence: CASSYGADYGYTF.

V usage is TRBV7-8 and J usage is TRBJ1-1; D might be TRBD1 (6 bases). V was pared by 0 bases and J by 0 bases, with 11 bases between. This CDR3 comprises 16 residues. CDR1 and CDR2 (germline): SGHVS, FQNEAQ. The CDR3 bases are TGTGCCAGCAGCTTAGCCCGACAGGTGGTGAACACTGAAGCTTTCTTT. This gives the protein CASSLARQVVNTEAFF.

This CDR3 is CAWSVGRIQYF. In DNA, the CDR3 is TGTGCCTGGAGTGTAGGCCGGATTCAGTACTTC. The chain has TRBV30 and TRBJ2-4; no definite D call. This CDR3 region has 11 residues. V was cut by 0 bases and J by 10 bases, with 7 bases left in between. Germline CDR1 reads GTSNPN; CDR2 reads SVGIG (reference sequence).

The chain's CDR3 is CASSFGLAGEQYF. The CDR3 DNA sequence: TGTGCCAGCAGCTTCGGATTAGCGGGCGAGCAGTACTTC. The chain joins TRBV9 to TRBJ2-7; 7 nucleotides agree with TRBD2. The CDR3 covers 13 residues. V shed 4 bases and J 6 bases; nucleotides not matched to a gene: 7. CDR1 and CDR2 from the germline V gene are SGDLS and YYNGEE. Full variable domain (outside the CDR3, taken from reference TRBV9 and TRBJ2-7): DSGVTQTPKHLITATGQRVTLRCSPRSGDLSVYWYQQSLDQGLQFLIQYYNGEERAKGNILERFSAQQFPDLHSELNLSSLELGDSALYFCASSFGLAGEQYFGPGTRLTVT.

J is TRBJ1-2 and V is TRBV9; perhaps TRBD1 as D (6 bases). V shed 0 bases and J shed 8 bases, with 14 bases lying between them. CDR3 length: 14 amino acids. Germline V gene lookup returns CDR1 SGDLS and CDR2 YYNGEE. CDR3 sequence: CASSVGAGGEGYTF. The CDR3 DNA sequence: TGTGCCAGCAGCGTAGGAGCGGGGGGCGAGGGCTACACCTTC.

This chain joins TRBV7-2 and TRBJ2-1; no firm D call. Germline-derived CDR1 and CDR2 are SGHTA and FQGNSA. The V end lost 1 base, the J end lost 8 bases, and 6 bases lay between the germline ends. The CDR3 spans 12 residues. The CDR3 sequence: CASSLVTYEQFF. The DNA of the CDR3 is TGTGCCAGCAGCTTAGTCACGTATGAGCAGTTCTTC.

This clone was seen a few times. Other nucleotide sequences in the sample specify the same CDR3. The chain has TRBV6-5 and TRBJ1-2, with a tentative D call TRBD1 (5 bases). This CDR3 region has 13 residues. Germline CDR1 is MNHEY and CDR2 is SVGAGI. V gave up 0 bases and J gave up 5 bases, with 7 bases separating them. The CDR3 sequence is CASSYSGVYGYTF. The CDR3 nucleotides read TGTGCCAGCAGTTACTCGGGGGTGTATGGCTACACCTTC.